A selection of T cell receptor beta chains follows, all from one sample in a study of Ad26.COV2.S vaccination and SARS-CoV-2 variants. Data came from immunoSEQ multiplex PCR; TCRdb stores just in-frame clones and leaves some out. This table holds 350,000 to 500,000 clones, about nine tenths found once. This material consisted of peripheral blood, taken in a trial of Ad26.COV2.S vaccine versus placebo. Source of these receptors: a person between 18 and 60 years old who received the Ad26.COV2.S COVID-19 vaccine or a placebo. CDR3s include the opening cysteine and the closing phenylalanine or tryptophan. The order of the fields is J gene, V gene, CDR3 length, clone size, CDR3 protein. Expanded clones get a size class; other rows say once, few or many, or leave the size out.

TRBJ1-5,TRBV28,13,once,CASRSDRGQPQHF
TRBJ2-7,TRBV28,16,once,CASSSFRDRVTYEQYF
TRBJ2-6,TRBV6-1,18,.,CASSARGRRSSGANVLTF
TRBJ2-7,TRBV6-5,14,.,CASSYDAGAYEQYF
TRBJ1-1,TRBV9,14,.,CASSLGGRNTEAFF
TRBJ1-5,TRBV4-1,14,once,CASSLGESNQPQHF
TRBJ1-6,TRBV5-5,19,.,CASSLGDRGNPSYNSPLHF
TRBJ2-7,TRBV6-6,15,.,CASTSPGTGDYEQYF
TRBJ2-2,TRBV28,14,.,CASSPWDPEGELFF
TRBJ2-5,TRBV5-4,12,once,CASSLTQETQYF
TRBJ1-2,TRBV15,18,.,CATSRDHRQGRGGYGYTF
TRBJ2-5,TRBV5-4,16,.,CASALTGRGDQETQYF
TRBJ2-7,TRBV18,15,.,CASSPGQGLSYEQYF
TRBJ2-7,TRBV19,14,.,CASSVNGISYEQYF
TRBJ1-2,TRBV7-9,12,once,CASSLRQSGYTF
TRBJ1-1,TRBV15,13,once,CATSRDRGTEAFF
TRBJ1-6,TRBV30,13,.,CACGARGYSPLHF
TRBJ1-5,TRBV2,12,.,CASDRVGQPQHF
TRBJ2-4,TRBV5-6,17,.,CASSLQTSGRPKNIQYF
TRBJ1-1,TRBV4-1,15,.,CASSLAEAGNTEAFF
TRBJ2-5,TRBV14,18,.,CASSQGDARRMYQETQYF
TRBJ2-3,TRBV3-1/TRBV3-2,16,once,CASSPVAGKGPDTQYF